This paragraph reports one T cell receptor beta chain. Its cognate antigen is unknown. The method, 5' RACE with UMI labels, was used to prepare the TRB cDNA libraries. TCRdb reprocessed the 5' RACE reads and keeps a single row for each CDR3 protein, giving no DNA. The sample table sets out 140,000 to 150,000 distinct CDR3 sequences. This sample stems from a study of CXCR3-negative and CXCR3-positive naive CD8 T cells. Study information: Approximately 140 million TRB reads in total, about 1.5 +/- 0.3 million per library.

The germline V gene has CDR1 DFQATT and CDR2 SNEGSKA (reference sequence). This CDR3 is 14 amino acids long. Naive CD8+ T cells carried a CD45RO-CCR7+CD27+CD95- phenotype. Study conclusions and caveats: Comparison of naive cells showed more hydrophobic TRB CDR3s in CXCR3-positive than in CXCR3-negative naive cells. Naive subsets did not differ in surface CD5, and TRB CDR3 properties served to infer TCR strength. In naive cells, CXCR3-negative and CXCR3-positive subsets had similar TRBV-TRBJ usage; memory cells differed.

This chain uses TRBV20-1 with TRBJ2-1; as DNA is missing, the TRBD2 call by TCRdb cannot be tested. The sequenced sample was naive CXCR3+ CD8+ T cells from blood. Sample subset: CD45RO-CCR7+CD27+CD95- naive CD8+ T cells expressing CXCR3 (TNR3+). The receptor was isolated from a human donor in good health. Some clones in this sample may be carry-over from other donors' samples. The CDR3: CSARDREGWREQFF.